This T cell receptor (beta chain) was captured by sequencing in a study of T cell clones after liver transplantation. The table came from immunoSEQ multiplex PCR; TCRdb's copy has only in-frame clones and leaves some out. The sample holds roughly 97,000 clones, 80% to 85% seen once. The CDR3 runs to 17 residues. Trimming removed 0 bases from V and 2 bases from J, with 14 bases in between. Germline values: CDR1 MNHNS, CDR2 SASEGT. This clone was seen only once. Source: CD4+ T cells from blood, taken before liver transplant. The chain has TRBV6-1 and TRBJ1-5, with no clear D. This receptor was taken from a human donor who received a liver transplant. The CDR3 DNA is TGTGCCAGCAGTGAAGCTTGGACTCCCCCCCGCAATCAGCCCCAGCATTTT. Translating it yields CASSEAWTPPRNQPQHF.